These 12 T cell receptor beta chains originate from one sample sequenced in a study of blood T cells in healthy people across ages. Together with a sample-barcoded 5' primer, a J-beta primer mix was included in a second PCR lasting 7 to 11 cycles. Each CDR3 protein is one row after TCRdb ran MiXCR on the 5' RACE reads. Here the sample spans some 1.4 million distinct CDR3 sequences, about 40% being singletons. The specimen sequenced was blood. The receptors shown here come from a woman between 18 and 29 years old in good health.

The CDR3 DNA is TGCAGCGTTGAAGATCCGACAGGGAGGGTCAATGAGCAGTTCTTC. It is translated as CSVEDPTGRVNEQFF. V and J are TRBV29-1 and TRBJ2-1; D may match TRBD1 or TRBD2 (7 bases each). Germline V gene data show CDR1 as SQVTM and CDR2 as ANQGSEA. V was pared by 0 bases and J by 6 bases, with 15 bases between. The CDR3 length is 15 residues.

In this sample, this clonotype turned up a few times. V is TRBV20-1 and J is TRBJ2-1; tentatively, D is TRBD2 (5 bases). V lost 3 bases and J 9 bases, leaving 6 bases between the germline ends. This CDR3 is built from 10 residues. The germline CDR1 and CDR2 sequences are DFQATT and SNEGSKA (reference sequence). The CDR3 DNA is TGCAGTGCTAGTCGGGGTGAGCAGTTCTTC. Amino acids: CSASRGEQFF.

The chain employs TRBV20-1 and TRBJ2-7, with D unresolved. This CDR3 is built from 16 residues. Germline V gene lookup returns CDR1 DFQATT and CDR2 SNEGSKA (reference sequence). The V gene lost 5 bases and the J gene lost 3 bases, with 23 bases spanning the gap. In nucleotides, the CDR3 is TGCAGTGCTTCAGGCGATAGTCACATCTTTATCTACGAGCAGTACTTC. Translating gives CSASGDSHIFIYEQYF.

V and J are TRBV24-1 and TRBJ2-1, with TRBD2 matching over 8 bases. J lost 1 base, V lost 9 bases, and 4 bases had no gene match. The CDR3 is 14 residues long. Germline V gene data show CDR1 as KGHDR and CDR2 as SFDVKD. CDR3 coding DNA: TGTGCCACCGCCCGGGGGGGTTCCTACAATGAGCAGTTCTTC. Its translation: CATARGGSYNEQFF.

This clonotype was observed many times. The CDR3 nucleotides are TGCAGCGTTGCCTCATTGTCTGGGGCCAACGTCCTGACTTTC. Amino acids: CSVASLSGANVLTF. The V and J genes are TRBV29-1 and TRBJ2-6; no clear D. The germline CDR1 and CDR2 sequences are SQVTM and ANQGSEA. The CDR3 is 14 amino acids. V lost 4 bases and J lost 1, with 8 bases in between. The full variable domain, completed using reference TRBV29-1 and TRBJ2-6, is SAVISQKPSRDICQRGTSLTIQCQVDSQVTMMFWYRQQPGQSLTLIATANQGSEATYESGFVIDKFPISRPNLTFSTLTVSNMSPEDSSIYLCSVASLSGANVLTFGAGSRLTVL.

The V gene is TRBV28, the J gene TRBJ1-2; TRBD1 matches 7 bases. The CDR3 is 12 residues long. Germline V gene sequence: CDR1 MDHEN, CDR2 SYDVKM. Trimming at V came to 8 bases and at J to 4 bases, leaving 4 bases not matched to a gene. CDR3: CASGDSSYGYTF. CDR3 DNA: TGTGCCAGCGGGGACAGTTCCTATGGCTACACCTTC.

This clonotype was detected once. V is TRBV6-6 and J is TRBJ2-5; perhaps D is TRBD1 or TRBD2 (5 bases each). Germline lookup yields CDR1 MNHNY and CDR2 SVGAGI (reference sequence). CDR3 length: 14 amino acids. Trimming took 7 bases from V and 7 from J, leaving 19 bases between them. The CDR3 DNA follows: TGTGCCAGCACCCCGCAGCGGACCAGGGCGACCCAGTACTTC. Amino acid sequence: CASTPQRTRATQYF.

With regard to this clonotype: This may be a read error: a much more frequent sequence differs by one nucleotide. The rearrangement links TRBV7-9 to TRBJ2-1; D is ambiguous. The V end lost 1 base, the J end lost 12 bases, and 13 bases lay between the germline ends. Germline lookup yields CDR1 SEHNR and CDR2 FQNEAQ (reference sequence). The CDR3 is made up of 13 amino acids. In DNA, the CDR3 is TGTGCCAGCAGCTTAGTCTTAGACGTTGGGCAGTTCTTC. This sequence encodes CASSLVLDVGQFF.

The J gene is TRBJ1-2, the V gene TRBV7-9, with D unresolved. Germline V gene lookup returns CDR1 SEHNR and CDR2 FQNEAQ (reference sequence). The length of the CDR3 is 14 residues. V was cut by 3 bases and J by 2 bases, with 10 bases left in between. As DNA, the CDR3 is TGTGCCAGCAGCTTTAGTACAGCCAACTATGGCTACACCTTC. It is translated as CASSFSTANYGYTF.

V gene TRBV20-1 combines with J gene TRBJ1-2; perhaps TRBD1 as D (6 bases). Looked up from germline, CDR1 is DFQATT and CDR2 is SNEGSKA (reference sequence). Trimming stripped 6 bases from V and 2 bases from J, with 16 bases between. There are 14 residues in the CDR3. In DNA form, the CDR3 reads TGCAGTGCGAGTCAGGGGCCCCAGAACTATGGCTACACCTTC. It translates to CSASQGPQNYGYTF.

V and J are TRBV4-1 and TRBJ2-5; D is possibly TRBD2 (6 bases). CDR3 length: 16 amino acids. CDR1 is MGHRA, CDR2 YSYEKL, per germline. V was cut by 4 bases and J by 2 bases, with 17 bases left in between. The CDR3 sequence: CASSPEGSGPQETQYF. The DNA of the CDR3 is TGCGCCAGCAGCCCCGAGGGCAGCGGGCCTCAAGAGACCCAGTACTTC.

V and J are TRBV27 and TRBJ1-2; TRBD1 aligns across 7 bases. This CDR3 is 16 amino acids long. The germline gives CDR1 MNHEY, CDR2 SMNVEV (reference sequence). The V and J ends lost 0 bases and 2 bases, in that order; junction bases with no gene match: 6. CDR3 protein: CASSLSPEGANYGYTF. CDR3 DNA: TGTGCCAGCAGTTTATCTCCTGAGGGGGCGAACTATGGCTACACCTTC.